The 5 T cell receptor beta chains below were found in one sample sequenced in a study of CD8+ T cells in alopecia areata. In each case, RNA was isolated and then reverse transcribed into cDNA as the sequencing template. Profiling relied on immunoSEQ multiplex PCR, and the TCRdb table lists in-frame clones only, not all of them. The sample includes fewer than 250,000 clones, 64% of them seen just once. As for treatment: oral pan-JAK inhibitor, 5-10 mg twice daily. Material: CD4+ T cells sorted from blood, obtained at week 4, from a patient treated with tofacitinib. The receptors originated from a human donor with alopecia areata.

The chain links TRBV29-1 to TRBJ2-2, with D maybe TRBD2 (7 bases). CDR1 SQVTM and CDR2 ANQGSEA come from the germline V gene. V was pared by 4 bases and J by 6 bases, with 15 bases between. This CDR3 is 14 amino acids long. Here the CDR3 DNA reads TGCAGCGTTGCGTCCAGGGGAGGGCCCGGGGAGCTGTTTTTT. Protein sequence: CSVASRGGPGELFF.

The chain is built from TRBV4-1 and TRBJ2-2; 7 bases agree with TRBD1. With 0 bases clipped from V and 4 bases from J, the junction kept 11 bases outside the gene matches. In germline, CDR1 is MGHRA, CDR2 YSYEKL. The CDR3 sequence is 18 residues long. Here the CDR3 DNA reads TGCGCCAGCAGCCAAGATTTGGGAACAGGGGCGGGCACCGGGGAGCTGTTTTTT. Residues: CASSQDLGTGAGTGELFF.

This clone was seen more than once but under ten times. The V gene is TRBV4-3, the J gene TRBJ1-6; 9 nucleotides agree with TRBD1. The CDR3 sequence is 16 residues long. V lost 1 base to trimming and J lost 9 bases; unmatched junction nucleotides: 7. Germline V lookup: CDR1 LGHNA, CDR2 YSLEER. Here the CDR3 reads CASSQGRDRVGSPLHF. CDR3 in DNA: TGCGCCAGCAGCCAAGGGAGGGACAGGGTCGGTTCACCCCTCCACTTT.

This chain joins TRBV2 and TRBJ2-7; TRBD1 is a possible D gene (6 bases). The CDR3 extends over 13 amino acids. Trimming shortened V by 7 bases and J by 4 bases, and 14 bases separated the two germline ends. CDR1 SNHLY and CDR2 FYNNEI come from the germline V gene. CDR3 in DNA: TGTGCCAGCAATTGGGACACTAAGTACGAGCAGTACTTC. Protein: CASNWDTKYEQYF.

The genes are TRBV10-3 and TRBJ2-5, with D tentatively TRBD1 (6 bases). The end of the DNA aligns better with TRBJ2-7, so the J call may be wrong. Germline CDR1 reads ENHRY; CDR2 reads SYGVKD. The CDR3 covers 16 residues. CDR3 nucleotides: TGTGCCATCAGTGAGTCCGGCAGGCGAGGGGGTTACGAGCAGTACTTC. As protein: CAISESGRRGGYEQYF.